Presented here are 29 T cell receptor beta chains from one specimen sequenced in a study of cytomegalovirus exposure and HLA in healthy donors. Both 60 Vbeta primers and 13 Jbeta primers went into the PCR. Generated by immunoSEQ multiplex PCR, the TCRdb table keeps only in-frame clones and is missing some. The repertoire holds some 160,000 clones, with around four fifths as singletons. Sequenced: PBMCs. These receptors were collected from a woman younger than 35 in good health and CMV-seronegative.

The J gene is TRBJ1-1, the V gene TRBV15; possibly TRBD1 for D (6 bases). In germline, CDR1 is LNHNV, CDR2 YYDKDF (reference sequence). Trimming took off 7 bases at V and 8 bases at J, with 23 bases between the two ends. The CDR3 is made up of 15 amino acids. For the CDR3, the DNA is TGTGCCACCACTCAAGGAACGACAGGCGCTACCGAAGCTTTCTTT. Protein product: CATTQGTTGATEAFF.

The gene calls are TRBV20-1 and TRBJ1-2; D unclear. V was shortened by 3 bases and J by 2 bases, with 4 bases between the two germline ends. CDR3 length: 11 residues. Germline V gene sequence: CDR1 DFQATT, CDR2 SNEGSKA (reference sequence). CDR3 DNA sequence: TGCAGTGCTAGCGGGAACTATGGCTACACCTTC. Residues: CSASGNYGYTF.

V usage is TRBV6-1 and J usage is TRBJ1-4, with TRBD1 identical over 10 bases. The CDR3 has 15 amino acids. Germline-derived CDR1 and CDR2 are MNHNS and SASEGT. V dropped 5 bases and J dropped 8; count of bases not matched to a gene: 8. The CDR3 nucleotides read TGTGCCAGCAGTCCCCAGGACAGGGGGAGAGAAAAACTGTTTTTT. As protein: CASSPQDRGREKLFF.

This clone appeared once. V gene TRBV7-8 combines with J gene TRBJ2-6; D not certain. The CDR3 loop spans 19 amino acids. The germline gives CDR1 SGHVS, CDR2 FQNEAQ. Trimming stripped 1 base from V and 0 bases from J, with 16 bases between. The DNA of the CDR3 is TGTGCCAGCAGCTTAGTAATAGGAAATCCAGGCTCTGGGGCCAACGTCCTGACTTTC. This codes for CASSLVIGNPGSGANVLTF.

V gene TRBV5-4 combines with J gene TRBJ1-6, with TRBD1 matching over 7 bases. V shed 4 bases and J 10 bases; nucleotides not matched to a gene: 8. The CDR3 is made up of 14 amino acids. Germline V gives CDR1 SGHNT, CDR2 YYREEE (reference sequence). CDR3 DNA sequence: TGTGCCAGCAGCCGGGACAGAGTTAGCTCACCCCTCCACTTT. It codes for CASSRDRVSSPLHF.

This clone was observed a few times. The genes are TRBV19 and TRBJ2-5; 7 positions match TRBD1. CDR1 is LNHDA and CDR2 is SQIVND in the germline V gene (reference sequence). After removal of 9 bases from V and 2 bases from J, the junction contained 9 bases not matched to a gene. This CDR3 has 14 amino acids. CDR3: CASGTGADQETQYF. CDR3 in DNA: TGTGCCAGCGGAACAGGGGCTGATCAAGAGACCCAGTACTTC.

This clone was observed once. This chain connects TRBV7-9 to TRBJ2-2, with D possibly being TRBD1 (6 bases). The CDR3 is 15 residues long. The germline CDR1 and CDR2 sequences are SEHNR and FQNEAQ (reference sequence). Trimming stripped 4 bases from V and 3 bases from J, with 12 bases between. The CDR3: CASSSQGLYTGELFF. The CDR3, as DNA: TGTGCCAGCAGCTCCCAGGGGCTATACACCGGGGAGCTGTTTTTT.

The V and J genes are TRBV4-2 and TRBJ1-2; D not certain. Per germline, CDR1 LGHNA and CDR2 YNFKEQ. V was trimmed by 0 bases and J by 4 bases, leaving 9 bases between them. The CDR3 length is 14 residues. The CDR3 loop reads CASSQDMAVYGYTF. The CDR3 bases are TGTGCCAGCAGCCAAGACATGGCAGTCTATGGCTACACCTTC.

Note on this clone: At one end, the junction sequence differs from germline, possibly due to a read error. The V gene is TRBV7-9, the J gene TRBJ2-2; D remains unclear. Germline-derived CDR1 and CDR2 are SEHNR and FQNEAQ (reference sequence). The CDR3 extends over 16 amino acids. The CDR3 region is CSSSPLGSRNTGELFF. The CDR3 bases are TGTTCCAGCAGCCCATTGGGCAGTAGGAACACCGGGGAGCTGTTTTTT.

This rearrangement joins TRBV4-2 to TRBJ1-1; no reliable D call. The length of the CDR3 is 14 residues. CDR1 and CDR2 (germline): LGHNA, YNFKEQ. V was pared by 0 bases and J by 1 base, with 6 bases between. In nucleotides, the CDR3 is TGTGCCAGCAGCCAAGATCGTTGGAACACTGAAGCTTTCTTT. Translation gives CASSQDRWNTEAFF.

The chain combines TRBV6-5 with TRBJ1-1, with D uncertain. V was pared by 4 bases and J by 3 bases, with 9 bases between. This CDR3 comprises 13 residues. Per the germline V gene, CDR1 is MNHEY and CDR2 is SVGAGI. CDR3 region: CASSLLEDTEAFF. For the CDR3, the DNA is TGTGCCAGCAGTTTACTAGAAGACACTGAAGCTTTCTTT.

This sequence joins TRBV19 and TRBJ1-4; 7 bases are shared with TRBD1. Germline-derived CDR1 and CDR2 are LNHDA and SQIVND (reference sequence). The CDR3 totals 15 residues. Losses at the gene ends were 4 bases for V and 8 bases for J; bases not matched to a gene: 10. The CDR3 sequence is CASSRTYRGAEKLFF. As DNA, the CDR3 is TGTGCCAGTAGTAGAACATACAGGGGAGCGGAAAAACTGTTTTTT. Variable domain in full (rest from reference TRBV19 and TRBJ1-4): DGGITQSPKYLFRKEGQNVTLSCEQNLNHDAMYWYRQDPGQGLRLIYYSQIVNDFQKGDIAEGYSVSREKKESFPLTVTSAQKNPTAFYLCASSRTYRGAEKLFFGSGTQLSVL.

This rearrangement joins TRBV6-1 to TRBJ1-5; 7 nucleotides line up with TRBD1. Germline V gene data show CDR1 as MNHNS and CDR2 as SASEGT. The J segment lost 8 bases and the V segment lost 6 bases, leaving 4 bases of the junction unmatched. The CDR3 contains 12 residues. CDR3 bases: TGTGCCAGCAGAAGGGGGCGGGAGCCCCAGCATTTT. Its translation is CASRRGREPQHF.

The J gene is TRBJ2-1, the V gene TRBV6-5; TRBD2 matches at 8 bases. This CDR3 region has 15 residues. Germline V gives CDR1 MNHEY, CDR2 SVGAGI. J was trimmed by 6 bases and V by 4 bases; bases with no gene match: 8. This CDR3 reads CASSSKRGSGNEQFF. The CDR3, as DNA: TGTGCCAGCAGTTCAAAGCGGGGGTCGGGCAATGAGCAGTTCTTC.

The chain has TRBV5-1 and TRBJ2-1; TRBD2 aligns across 7 bases. Unmatched junction bases numbered 5, after V lost 4 bases and J lost 4 bases. The germline V gene encodes CDR1 SGHRS and CDR2 YFSETQ. This CDR3 is 14 amino acids long. This chain's CDR3 is CASSLGGVYNEQFF. Written as DNA, the CDR3 is TGCGCCAGCAGCCTGGGGGGGGTTTACAATGAGCAGTTCTTC.

This chain uses TRBV19 with TRBJ1-2; D is ambiguous. The CDR3 spans 15 residues. V lost 2 bases to trimming and J lost 1 base, with 11 bases between them. Germline-derived CDR1 and CDR2 are LNHDA and SQIVND (reference sequence). DNA of the CDR3: TGTGCCAGTAGTATAACCGCGGGCGGTAACTATGGCTACACCTTC. It translates to CASSITAGGNYGYTF.

This clone has more than one count but fewer than ten. This rearrangement joins TRBV10-3 to TRBJ1-3; D uncertain. Germline V lookup: CDR1 ENHRY, CDR2 SYGVKD. The CDR3 length is 14 residues. Trimming left V 7 bases short and J 0 bases short, with 10 bases between. CDR3 nucleotide sequence: TGTGCCATCAATCCAGGCGCCTCTGGAAACACCATATATTTT. Translated, it gives CAINPGASGNTIYF.

The CDR3 sequence: CASSFPGGGYQPQHF. Here the CDR3 DNA reads TGTGCCAGCAGTTTTCCCGGGGGGGGCTATCAGCCCCAGCATTTT. V gene TRBV28 combines with J gene TRBJ1-5, with D tentatively TRBD1 (6 bases). The germline V and J ends were trimmed by 3 bases and 5 bases, with 14 bases remaining between them. CDR1 is MDHEN and CDR2 is SYDVKM in the germline V gene. This CDR3 has 15 residues.

The rearrangement joins TRBV9 to TRBJ2-3; D possibly corresponds to TRBD2 (6 bases). The CDR3 sequence is 15 residues long. Trimming stripped 4 bases from V and 5 bases from J, with 17 bases between. Germline V CDR1 and CDR2: SGDLS, YYNGEE. The CDR3 sequence: CASSLIGTFKDTQYF. In DNA form, the CDR3 reads TGTGCCAGCAGCCTTATTGGGACTTTTAAAGATACGCAGTATTTT.

The J gene is TRBJ1-2, the V gene TRBV6-1; D gene unclear. CDR3 length equals 14 residues. Germline loops: CDR1 MNHNS, CDR2 SASEGT. V lost 1 base and J 4 bases, leaving 10 bases between the germline ends. DNA of the CDR3: TGTGCCAGCAGTGAAGGGGGAGGATTCTATGGCTACACCTTC. Its translation: CASSEGGGFYGYTF.

The chain is built from TRBV5-1 and TRBJ1-1, with 7 bases matching TRBD1. CDR3 length: 15 amino acids. The germline CDR1 and CDR2 sequences are SGHRS and YFSETQ. V lost 4 bases and J lost 1; bases outside the gene matches: 7. In DNA, the CDR3 is TGCGCCAGCAGCCTCAGGGACAGCCGGAACACTGAAGCTTTCTTT. It codes for CASSLRDSRNTEAFF.

The chain joins TRBV5-1 to TRBJ1-2, with 8 nucleotides matching TRBD1. The CDR3 has 13 residues. Germline loops: CDR1 SGHRS, CDR2 YFSETQ. Germline trimming cut 2 bases from V and 7 bases from J; bases unmatched to any gene: 4. CDR3 in amino acids: CASSFEDRAGYTF. The CDR3 nucleotides read TGCGCCAGCAGCTTCGAGGACAGGGCTGGCTACACCTTC.

The chain uses TRBV6-1 and TRBJ2-7; 7 bases fit TRBD2. Germline CDR1 is MNHNS and CDR2 is SASEGT. The CDR3 totals 14 residues. V shed 6 bases, J shed 2 bases, and the junction held 7 bases outside the gene matches. The CDR3 nucleotides read TGTGCCAGCAGGGGGGGGAGGGTCCCCTACGAGCAGTACTTC. Its translation is CASRGGRVPYEQYF.

The V call is TRBV28, the J call TRBJ2-5, with D maybe TRBD2 (5 bases). CDR1 and CDR2 (germline): MDHEN, SYDVKM. V was shortened by 4 bases and J by 4 bases, with 16 bases between the two germline ends. This CDR3 spans 15 amino acids. The CDR3 sequence is CASSSYGEGVETQYF. In DNA, the CDR3 is TGTGCCAGCAGTTCATACGGGGAAGGAGTAGAGACCCAGTACTTC. Based on the CDR3 plus reference TRBV28 and TRBJ2-5, the full variable domain is DVKVTQSSRYLVKRTGEKVFLECVQDMDHENMFWYRQDPGLGLRLIYFSYDVKMKEKGDIPEGYSVSREKKERFSLILESASTNQTSMYLCASSSYGEGVETQYFGPGTRLLVL.

The chain combines TRBV5-1 with TRBJ2-5; TRBD1 aligns across 8 bases. The closer fit of TRBJ2-7 to the DNA end suggests the J call may be wrong. The germline V gene has CDR1 SGHRS and CDR2 YFSETQ. The CDR3 runs 14 residues. CDR3 nucleotide sequence: TGCGCCAGCAGCTTGGGACAGGGGAGCTACGAGCAGTACTTC. This gives the protein CASSLGQGSYEQYF.

The rearrangement links TRBV6-1 to TRBJ2-1; D perhaps matches TRBD2 (5 bases). The CDR3 extends over 14 amino acids. The germline V gene encodes CDR1 MNHNS and CDR2 SASEGT. V lost 4 bases to trimming and J lost 5 bases, with 12 bases between them. The CDR3 region has the DNA TGTGCCAGCAGTGCTTGGGCTAGCAACAATGAGCAGTTCTTC. Protein product: CASSAWASNNEQFF.

The gene calls are TRBV11-2 and TRBJ2-1, with D maybe TRBD1 (6 bases). Germline-derived CDR1 and CDR2 are SGHAT and FQNNGV. V lost 2 bases, J lost 4 bases, and 15 bases lay in between. CDR3 length: 16 amino acids. The CDR3 loop is CASSLLRGRTYNEQFF. The CDR3 coding sequence is TGTGCCAGCAGCTTATTGAGGGGGAGAACTTACAATGAGCAGTTCTTC.

The chain couples TRBV19 to TRBJ2-3, with TRBD1 matching 9 bases. Looked up from germline, CDR1 is LNHDA and CDR2 is SQIVND (reference sequence). V trimming: 8 bases; J trimming: 5 bases; junction bases outside the gene matches: 8. The CDR3 totals 14 residues. For the CDR3, the DNA is TGTGCCAGTGTCGACAGGGGGACTGGAGATACGCAGTATTTT. It is translated as CASVDRGTGDTQYF. The full variable domain, with the rest looked up from reference TRBV19 and TRBJ2-3, is DGGITQSPKYLFRKEGQNVTLSCEQNLNHDAMYWYRQDPGQGLRLIYYSQIVNDFQKGDIAEGYSVSREKKESFPLTVTSAQKNPTAFYLCASVDRGTGDTQYFGPGTRLTVL.

This rearrangement joins TRBV30 to TRBJ1-2, with D perhaps matching TRBD1 (5 bases). Germline CDR1 GTSNPN, CDR2 SVGIG (reference sequence). This CDR3 comprises 13 residues. The V end lost 8 bases, the J end lost 7 bases, and 20 bases lay between the germline ends. The CDR3 DNA reads TGTGCCGTGGGGCACGGGGGGTCTTCTGGCTACACCTTC. As protein: CAVGHGGSSGYTF. The whole variable domain, remainder taken from reference TRBV30 and TRBJ1-2, is SQTIHQWPATLVQPVGSPLSLECTVEGTSNPNLYWYRQAAGRGLQLLFYSVGIGQISSEVPQNLSASRPQDRQFILSSKKLLLSDSGFYLCAVGHGGSSGYTFGSGTRLTVV.